The sequence of this T cell receptor (beta chain) was determined in a study of shared clonotypes between healthy human individuals. Findings and limits, study-wide: An effect of sequencing depth on clonotype sharing among donors was expected. Between several donors, naive CD4 clonotypes were shared at a level of approximately 5%.

Terminally differentiated effector memory CD45RA+ cells were left out of the naive CD8 fraction, which was CD45RO-negative and positively selected for CCR7. It was at deep level that the assay was run. In the sorted-subset replicate PCRs, approximately 200 ng DNA, 25,000 to 30,000 T cell genomes, was used. Only in-frame clones appear in the TCRdb table, and some are missing; sequencing was by immunoSEQ multiplex PCR. The table lists roughly 2 million clones, over 85% of them singletons, with about 1.1% in the top ten. In regard to this clone: What it recognizes is unknown.

The CDR3 has 19 residues. From germline, CDR1 is MGHRA and CDR2 YSYEKL. V lost 1 base, J lost 7 bases, and 13 bases stayed unmatched. The receptor was isolated from a man aged 18 to 30 in good health. The rearrangement links TRBV4-1 to TRBJ2-2; TRBD2 matches at 12 bases. Material: naive CD8+ T cells sorted from blood. CDR3 in DNA: TGCGCCAGCAGCCAAGTAGTAGGGCTAGCGGGGGGGCATGGCGGGGAGCTGTTTTTT. Its translation: CASSQVVGLAGGHGGELFF.